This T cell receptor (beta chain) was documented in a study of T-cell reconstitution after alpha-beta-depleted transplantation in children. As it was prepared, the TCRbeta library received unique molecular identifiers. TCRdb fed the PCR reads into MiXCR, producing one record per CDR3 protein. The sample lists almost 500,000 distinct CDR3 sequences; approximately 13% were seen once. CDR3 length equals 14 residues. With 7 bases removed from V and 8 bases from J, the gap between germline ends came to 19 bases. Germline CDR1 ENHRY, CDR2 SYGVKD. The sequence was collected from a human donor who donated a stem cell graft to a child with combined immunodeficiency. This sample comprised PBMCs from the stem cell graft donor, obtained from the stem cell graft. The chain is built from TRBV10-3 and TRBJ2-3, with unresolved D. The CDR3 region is CAITDFPSRGTQYF. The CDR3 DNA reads TGTGCCATCACCGACTTTCCTTCGAGAGGTACGCAGTATTTT.